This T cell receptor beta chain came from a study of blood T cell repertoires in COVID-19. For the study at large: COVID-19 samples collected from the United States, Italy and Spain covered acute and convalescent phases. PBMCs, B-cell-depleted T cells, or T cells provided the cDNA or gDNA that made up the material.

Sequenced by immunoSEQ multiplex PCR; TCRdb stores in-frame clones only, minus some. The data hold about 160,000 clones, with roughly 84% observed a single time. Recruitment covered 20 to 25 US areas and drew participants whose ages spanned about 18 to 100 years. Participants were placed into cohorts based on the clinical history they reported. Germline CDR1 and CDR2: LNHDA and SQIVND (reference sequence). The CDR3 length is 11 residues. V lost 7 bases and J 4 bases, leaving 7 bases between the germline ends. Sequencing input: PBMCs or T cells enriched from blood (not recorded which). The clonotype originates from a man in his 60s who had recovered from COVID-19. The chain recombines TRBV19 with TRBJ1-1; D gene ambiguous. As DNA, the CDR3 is TGTGCCAGTAATGTCGGCACTGAAGCTTTCTTT. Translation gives CASNVGTEAFF.